This TCR beta chain was recorded in a study of T cell responses to AZD1222 COVID-19 vaccine. The study's findings and limits: Repertoires were sampled only after the peak T cell response. Baseline antibody screening turned up just a handful of seropositive AZD1222 recipients.

As concerns this clone: Its matching antigen is unknown.

Sequencing was performed with immunoSEQ multiplex PCR; in TCRdb, only in-frame clones are kept and a portion is missing. The table records roughly 150,000 clones, over 80% of them present only once. The source is an adult in good health. Sequenced material: peripheral blood, taken on day 0 of AZD1222 vaccination.

The CDR3 bases are TGTGCCAGCAGCTGGCCGACTAGCGGGGGGCCAGTTAGCACAGATACGCAGTATTTT. This encodes CASSWPTSGGPVSTDTQYF. The rearrangement uses TRBV5-4 and TRBJ2-3; TRBD2 aligns across 13 bases. Trimming at V came to 3 bases and at J to 0 bases, leaving 10 bases not matched to a gene. Germline CDR1 and CDR2: SGHNT and YYREEE (reference sequence). The CDR3 contains 19 residues.